This TCR beta chain was identified during a study of cytomegalovirus exposure and HLA in healthy donors. Study-wide context: When 350 to 500 donors were genotyped, approximately 80% of them were found to fall in the Caucasian-associated ancestry cluster. The study's findings and limits: An ancestry cluster, one associated with Asian ancestry, reportedly showed fewer N-insertions than the approximately 660-donor mean in a later analysis.

With regard to this clone: Its antigen is unknown. Different DNA sequences within this sample yield the same CDR3.

J lost 2 bases, V lost 5 bases, and 2 bases had no gene match. This CDR3 is built from 13 residues. Germline V gives CDR1 SGHTA, CDR2 FQGTGA. The primer mix had 60 Vbeta and 13 Jbeta primers. TCRdb's copy holds only in-frame clones and misses some; the assay was immunoSEQ multiplex PCR. The table shows under 200,000 clones, with around four fifths occurring only once. The gene calls are TRBV7-3 and TRBJ1-2; 7 nucleotides align to TRBD1. This TCR was sampled from a man aged 25-45 years in good health and CMV-seronegative. Specimen: PBMCs. The CDR3 region has the DNA TGTGCCAGCAGCCTGGGACAGAACTATGGCTACACCTTC. Protein sequence: CASSLGQNYGYTF.